The clone carrying this T cell receptor (beta chain) turned up a few times. What it binds is not known. No patient escaped relapse after autologous stem cell transplantation, and brentuximab vedotin exposure varied. This sample stems from a study of PD-1 blockade in classical Hodgkin lymphoma. For the study at large: Nivolumab was given intravenously to patients at 3 mg/kg every 2 weeks. Study results and caveats: Among the patients, those starting nivolumab under 1 year after ASCT were excluded. Complete responders' baseline diversity resembled that of newly diagnosed patients.

Measured with immunoSEQ multiplex PCR; TCRdb has only the in-frame clones, and not every one. Of about 21,000 clones detected, approximately 71% appear once; the ten largest clones hold 5% to 6%. V was clipped by 0 bases and J by 3 bases, with 5 bases between them. The CDR3 contains 14 residues. Germline V gene lookup returns CDR1 MDHEN and CDR2 SYDVKM. The sequencing used peripheral blood mononuclear cells (PBMCs), collected at baseline. V gene TRBV28 combines with J gene TRBJ1-4; D remains unclear. This TCR was sampled from a human donor with classical Hodgkin lymphoma. The CDR3 DNA is TGTGCCAGCAGTTTATGGGAACCTAATGAAAAACTGTTTTTT. Translating gives CASSLWEPNEKLFF.